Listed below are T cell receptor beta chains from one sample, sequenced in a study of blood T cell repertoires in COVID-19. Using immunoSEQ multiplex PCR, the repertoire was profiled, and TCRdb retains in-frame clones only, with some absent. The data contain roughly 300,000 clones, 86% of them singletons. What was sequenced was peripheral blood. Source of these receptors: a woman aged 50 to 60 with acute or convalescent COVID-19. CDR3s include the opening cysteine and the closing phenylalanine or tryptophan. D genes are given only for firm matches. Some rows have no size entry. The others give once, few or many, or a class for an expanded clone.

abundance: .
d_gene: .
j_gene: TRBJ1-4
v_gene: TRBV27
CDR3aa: CASRGQGSTNEKLFF
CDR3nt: TGTGCCAGCAGGGGCCAGGGGTCAACTAATGAAAAACTGTTTTTT

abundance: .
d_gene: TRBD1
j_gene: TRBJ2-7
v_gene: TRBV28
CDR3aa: CASKVTGMGYEQYF
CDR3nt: TGTGCCAGCAAAGTGACAGGGATGGGCTACGAGCAGTACTTC

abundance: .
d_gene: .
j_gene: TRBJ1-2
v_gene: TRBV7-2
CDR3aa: CASSLGNRDGYTF
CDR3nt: TGTGCCAGCAGCTTGGGGAACAGGGATGGCTACACCTTC

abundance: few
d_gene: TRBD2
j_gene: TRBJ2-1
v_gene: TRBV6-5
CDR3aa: CASKVGLAGYNEQFF
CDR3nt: TGTGCCAGCAAAGTCGGACTAGCGGGATACAATGAGCAGTTCTTC

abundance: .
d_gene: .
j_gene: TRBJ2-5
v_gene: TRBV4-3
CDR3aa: CASSQERGGGGEETQYF
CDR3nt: TGCGCCAGCAGCCAAGAAAGGGGGGGCGGTGGTGAAGAGACCCAGTACTTC

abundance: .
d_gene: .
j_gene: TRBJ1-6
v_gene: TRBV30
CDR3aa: CAWSFGLSSYNSPLHF
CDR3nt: TGTGCCTGGAGTTTTGGTCTTAGCTCCTATAATTCACCCCTCCACTTT

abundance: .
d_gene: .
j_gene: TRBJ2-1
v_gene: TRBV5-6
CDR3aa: CASSSTYEQFF
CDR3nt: TGTGCCAGCAGCTCTACTTATGAGCAGTTCTTC

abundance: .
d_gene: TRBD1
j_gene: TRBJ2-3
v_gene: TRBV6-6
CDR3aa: CASSFSGTGGGMGTDTQYF
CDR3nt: TGTGCCAGCAGCTTTTCCGGGACAGGGGGCGGAATGGGCACAGATACGCAGTATTTT

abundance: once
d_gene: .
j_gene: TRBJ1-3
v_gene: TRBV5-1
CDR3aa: CASSLGEWTGNTIYF
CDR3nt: TGCGCCAGCAGCTTGGGGGAGTGGACTGGAAACACCATATATTTT

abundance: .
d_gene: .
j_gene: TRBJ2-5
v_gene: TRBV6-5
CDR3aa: CASSIGRGYQETQYF
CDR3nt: TGTGCCAGCAGTATCGGCAGGGGCTACCAAGAGACCCAGTACTTC

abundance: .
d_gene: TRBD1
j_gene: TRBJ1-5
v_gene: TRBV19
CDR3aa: CASSRDSVQPQHF
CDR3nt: TGTGCCAGTAGCCGGGACAGCGTGCAGCCCCAGCATTTT

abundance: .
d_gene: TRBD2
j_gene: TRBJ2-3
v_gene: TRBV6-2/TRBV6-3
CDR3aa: CASSYSITSGRSGGTDTQYF
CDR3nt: TGTGCCAGCAGTTACTCGATAACTAGCGGGAGGTCAGGGGGCACAGATACGCAGTATTTT

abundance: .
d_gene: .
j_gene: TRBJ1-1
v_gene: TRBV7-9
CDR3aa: CASRRDHNTEAFF
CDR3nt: TGTGCCAGCAGGAGGGATCATAACACTGAAGCTTTCTTT

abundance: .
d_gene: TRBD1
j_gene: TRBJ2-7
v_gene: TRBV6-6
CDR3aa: CASSPRTGSSYEQYF
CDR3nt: TGTGCCAGCAGCCCTAGGACAGGGTCCTCCTACGAGCAGTACTTC

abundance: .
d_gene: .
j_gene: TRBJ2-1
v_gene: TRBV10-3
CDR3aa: CAISSQVYNEQFF
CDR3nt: TGTGCCATCAGCTCACAAGTTTACAATGAGCAGTTCTTC

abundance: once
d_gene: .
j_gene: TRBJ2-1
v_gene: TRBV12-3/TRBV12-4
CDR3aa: CASSPKIYNEQFF
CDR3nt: TGTGCCAGCAGTCCAAAAATCTACAATGAGCAGTTCTTC

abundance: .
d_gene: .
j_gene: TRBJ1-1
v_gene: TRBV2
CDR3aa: CASVGHLNTEAFF
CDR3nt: TGTGCCAGCGTAGGACACCTGAACACTGAAGCTTTCTTT